These T cell receptor beta chains were read from a single sample in a study of T-cell memory formation after mild COVID-19. TCRdb reanalysed the 5' RACE reads using MiXCR and keeps one entry per CDR3 protein. Here the sample spans some 350,000 distinct CDR3 sequences, 15% being singletons. Sequencing used PBMCs or a T cell subset sorted from them (not recorded which). These receptors came from a young man who had mild COVID-19 (a few samples of this study predate the infection). Cell type and time point are not known. CDR3s include the opening cysteine and the closing phenylalanine or tryptophan. D genes are given only for firm matches. Size is omitted from some rows. Given values are once, few, many or a class for expanded clones.

14	TRBV2	NA	TRBJ2-2	NA	TGTGTGAGCAGGGAGGTAGCGGCCACCGGGGAGCTGTTTTTT	CVSREVAATGELFF
15	TRBV6-5	NA	TRBJ2-1	TRBD2	TGTGCCAGCAGTTCTCGACTAGCGGGAAACAATGAGCAGTTCTTC	CASSSRLAGNNEQFF
15	TRBV7-3	few	TRBJ2-1	TRBD2	TGTGCCAGCAGCCCTAGGGCGGCGGGGGTAAGTGAGCAGTTCTTC	CASSPRAAGVSEQFF
15	TRBV9	few	TRBJ2-7	TRBD1	TGTGCCAGCAGCTTAGCCGGGACAGGGTTTCGGGAGCAGTACTTC	CASSLAGTGFREQYF
15	TRBV11-2	few	TRBJ2-7	TRBD1	TGTGCCAGCAGCTTAAACCGGGACAGGCACTACGAGCAGTACTTC	CASSLNRDRHYEQYF
15	TRBV19	few	TRBJ1-2	NA	TGTGCCAGTAGAGTATTGGACAGTTCTAACTATGGCTACACCTTC	CASRVLDSSNYGYTF
17	TRBV10-1	few	TRBJ2-1	TRBD1	TGCGCCAGCAGTGCCGATTCCGGGACAGGGGGCAATAATGAGCAGTTCTTC	CASSADSGTGGNNEQFF
14	TRBV4-1	NA	TRBJ2-3	NA	TGCGCCAGCAGCCAAAGACAAACCCCGGATACGCAGTATTTT	CASSQRQTPDTQYF
12	TRBV24-1	few	TRBJ2-1	NA	TGTGCCACCAGTGACAGGGGCCATGAGCAGTTCTTC	CATSDRGHEQFF
15	TRBV9	many	TRBJ2-1	NA	TGTGCCAGCAGCCCCCGACTGGGAACTCGGCATGAGCAGTTCTTC	CASSPRLGTRHEQFF
15	TRBV10-3	NA	TRBJ1-1	TRBD1	TGTGCCATCAGTGCCCGGGACAGGGGTTTAGCTGAAGCTTTCTTT	CAISARDRGLAEAFF
17	TRBV7-9	NA	TRBJ2-7	NA	TGTGCCAGCAGCTTAGAACGGCCGCGTTCGTACTCCTACGAGCAGTACTTC	CASSLERPRSYSYEQYF
13	TRBV6-2/TRBV6-3	many	TRBJ2-2	NA	TGTGCCAGCAGATCCCAGGGGACCGGGGAGCTGTTTTTT	CASRSQGTGELFF
15	TRBV12-3/TRBV12-4	NA	TRBJ1-4	NA	TGTGCCAGCAGTCAAACCGCGGGGGGTAGCGAAAAACTGTTTTTT	CASSQTAGGSEKLFF
15	TRBV27	NA	TRBJ1-3	NA	TGTGCCAGCAGTCCCTTCTCCGGGAGCGGAAACACCATATATTTT	CASSPFSGSGNTIYF
17	TRBV7-2	NA	TRBJ2-4	NA	TGTGCCAGCAGCTCCCGGGGTGGTCCCGTAGCCAAAAACATTCAGTACTTC	CASSSRGGPVAKNIQYF
16	TRBV5-1	NA	TRBJ2-7	TRBD2	TGCGCCAGCAGCTTGGGCGGAAAGCGGGGGGCCTACGAGCAGTACTTC	CASSLGGKRGAYEQYF
14	TRBV11-1	NA	TRBJ2-7	TRBD1	TGTGCCAGCAGCTTCTCCGGGACAGTCCGCGAGCAGTACTTC	CASSFSGTVREQYF
14	TRBV29-1	few	TRBJ2-2	NA	TGCAGCGTTGAAGATGTAGGGGTCACCGGGGAGCTGTTTTTT	CSVEDVGVTGELFF
12	TRBV2	NA	TRBJ2-1	NA	TGTGCCAGCACCAGGACGGCCCAAGAGCAGTTCTTC	CASTRTAQEQFF
13	TRBV5-1	once	TRBJ2-3	NA	TGCGCCAGCAGCCCGGAGGCGACAGATACGCAGTATTTT	CASSPEATDTQYF
16	TRBV3-1	NA	TRBJ2-7	TRBD1	TGTGCCAGCAGCCAAGATGGCGGGACAGGGCTTACCGAGCAGTACTTC	CASSQDGGTGLTEQYF
15	TRBV4-1	once	TRBJ2-7	NA	TGCGCCAGCAGCCAAGTATCCTCGGACGGATACGAGCAGTACTTC	CASSQVSSDGYEQYF
15	TRBV12-3/TRBV12-4	NA	TRBJ1-1	TRBD1	TGTGCCAGCAGCCACGGACAGGTAATGAACACTGAAGCTTTCTTT	CASSHGQVMNTEAFF
14	TRBV19	NA	TRBJ2-1	NA	TGTGCCAGTATGCGGCGGGGGCCTTACAATGAGCAGTTCTTC	CASMRRGPYNEQFF
17	TRBV12-3/TRBV12-4	NA	TRBJ1-5	NA	TGTGCCAGCAGTGGGTCCCGAAGGGTCGCTGGTAATCAGCCCCAGCATTTT	CASSGSRRVAGNQPQHF
16	TRBV4-2	few	TRBJ2-3	TRBD2	TGTGCCAGCAGCCAAGAGGGAGGGGCCCCCACAGATACGCAGTATTTT	CASSQEGGAPTDTQYF
14	TRBV6-1	NA	TRBJ2-5	NA	TGTGCCAGCAGTGTCCAGTCAGTCCAAGAGACCCAGTACTTC	CASSVQSVQETQYF
13	TRBV2	few	TRBJ2-5	TRBD2	TGTGCCAGCGAACTAGCGGGCCTAGAGACCCAGTACTTC	CASELAGLETQYF
15	TRBV7-2	few	TRBJ2-1	NA	TGTGCCAGCAGCCCAGGGGGGACTCTGGACTATGAGCAGTTCTTC	CASSPGGTLDYEQFF
13	TRBV4-3	few	TRBJ1-4	NA	TGCGCCAGCAGCCAGCCAGGGTCCGAAAAACTGTTTTTT	CASSQPGSEKLFF
16	TRBV11-2	many	TRBJ1-1	NA	TGTGCCAGCAGCTTAGACCAAGGACGGGATCTCACTGAAGCTTTCTTT	CASSLDQGRDLTEAFF
11	TRBV7-9	NA	TRBJ2-7	NA	TGTGCCAGCAGGGGAGCCGGCGAGCAGTACTTC	CASRGAGEQYF
14	TRBV11-1	few	TRBJ2-1	TRBD1	TGTGCCAGCAGCTCCGACAGGGGGAGTAATGAGCAGTTCTTC	CASSSDRGSNEQFF
13	TRBV5-1	NA	TRBJ2-7	NA	TGCGCCAGCAGCTTTTACGGAACCTACGAGCAGTACTTC	CASSFYGTYEQYF
15	TRBV5-4	few	TRBJ2-1	TRBD2	TGTGCCAGCAGCTCGGGACTAGCGGGGGGAAGTGAGCAGTTCTTC	CASSSGLAGGSEQFF
16	TRBV5-1	NA	TRBJ1-2	TRBD1	TGCGCCAGCAGCTTAGATAATGGACAGGGGTCCGGTGGCTACACCTTC	CASSLDNGQGSGGYTF
18	TRBV6-2/TRBV6-3	few	TRBJ2-1	TRBD2	TGTGCCAGCAGTTCCGTCGGGTTAGCGGGGGCCCCGGGTCATGAGCAGTTCTTC	CASSSVGLAGAPGHEQFF
14	TRBV27	NA	TRBJ2-3	TRBD2	TGTGCCAGCAGTTCGCGGGGGGGTATCGATAGGCAGTATTTT	CASSSRGGIDRQYF
16	TRBV5-6	NA	TRBJ2-7	NA	TGTGCCAGCAGTCATGTCCCGGGATCCGGTGGGTCCGAGCAGTACTTC	CASSHVPGSGGSEQYF
18	TRBV6-2/TRBV6-3	NA	TRBJ2-2	TRBD1	TGTGCCAGCAGTTACCGAATCGGACAGGTGGACTACACCGGGGAGCTGTTTTTT	CASSYRIGQVDYTGELFF
15	TRBV7-2	few	TRBJ2-7	TRBD2	TGTGCCAGCAGCTTGGCGGGGGGGAGTGGCTACGAGCAGTACTTC	CASSLAGGSGYEQYF
15	TRBV6-2/TRBV6-3	few	TRBJ2-5	TRBD1	TGTGCCAGCAGTTACCCAAGCACAGGGGAAGAGACCCAGTACTTC	CASSYPSTGEETQYF
14	TRBV5-1	few	TRBJ1-6	TRBD1	TGCGCCAGCTCCGCACAGGGGAGTGATTCACCCCTCCACTTT	CASSAQGSDSPLHF
14	TRBV20-1	NA	TRBJ1-2	NA	TGCAGTGTCACATCGGACAGCACCCACTATGGCTACACCTTC	CSVTSDSTHYGYTF
16	TRBV11-2	few	TRBJ2-7	NA	TGTGCCAGCAGCTCGCCCGGCGCAGGGAGCTCCTACGAGCAGTACTTC	CASSSPGAGSSYEQYF
12	TRBV4-1	NA	TRBJ2-1	NA	TGCGCCAGCAGCCACCCCAACAATGAGCAGTTCTTC	CASSHPNNEQFF
14	TRBV6-5	NA	TRBJ1-2	NA	TGTGCCAGCAGTTCTTGGGAAATCAACTATGGCTACACCTTC	CASSSWEINYGYTF
15	TRBV7-3	many	TRBJ2-2	TRBD1	TGTGCCAGCAGCTCGCGGACAGGGAACACCGGGGAGCTGTTTTTT	CASSSRTGNTGELFF